This T cell receptor (beta chain) comes out of a study of metastatic and nonmetastatic thyroid tumors. Study details: Repertoire comparison spanned blood and tumor or nodule tissue of malignant and benign thyroid patients.

Authors' methods: The study's classifier, a distant-metastasis tool for papillary thyroid cancer, was built using CDR3 differences across clinicopathological groups. TCRdb reanalyzed the PCR reads with MiXCR. The V and J calls and clone size come from TCRdb's table, not from the authors' own analysis. Among 3,500 to 5,000 clones listed, around 38% were seen once. This clone was counted a few times. Its antigen is undetermined. V was clipped by 6 bases and J by 0 bases; unmatched bases: 5. Germline CDR1 and CDR2: MDHEN and SYDVKM. The CDR3 runs to 15 residues. Study conclusions and caveats: Within blood and tumor, benign nodules reportedly had significantly lower TCR beta diversity than malignant thyroid tumors did.

Thyroid surgery was preceded by no treatment in any patient. The material sequenced was tumor tissue. This clonotype was obtained from a male donor with papillary thyroid cancer or a benign thyroid nodule (not recorded which). Some clones in this sample may be carry-over from other donors' samples. The chain recombines TRBV28 with TRBJ1-5; 7 positions match TRBD1. CDR3 DNA: TGTGCCAGCAGGAACAGGGGAAATAGCAATCAGCCCCAGCATTTT. This encodes CASRNRGNSNQPQHF.